Listed here is a single T cell receptor beta chain. Its matching antigen is unknown. The data originate from a study of T cell responses to AZD1222 COVID-19 vaccine. The CDR3 runs to 16 residues. Germline V CDR1 and CDR2: KGHSH, LQKENI. V was pared by 8 bases and J by 0 bases, with 20 bases between. Study-wide results and caveats: Most donors were white British and more were female, and clonal diversity was possibly underestimated. All repertoire sampling was performed exclusively after the peak T cell response. Nearly half of spike-specific TCRs reportedly target unmutated variant regions.

TCRdb keeps only in-frame clones here, not all; method: immunoSEQ multiplex PCR. This sample has around 200,000 clones, with approximately 95% found just once. This specimen was peripheral blood, taken on day 0 of AZD1222 vaccination. The TCR sequence derives from an adult in good health. This chain joins TRBV18 and TRBJ2-7; TRBD1 is a possible D gene (5 bases). CDR3 in DNA: TGTGCCAGCACCCCCCGACAGATCTCCGACTCCTACGAGCAGTACTTC. It codes for CASTPRQISDSYEQYF. Combining the CDR3 with reference TRBV18 and TRBJ2-7 gives the whole variable domain NAGVMQNPRHLVRRRGQEARLRCSPMKGHSHVYWYRQLPEEGLKFMVYLQKENIIDESGMPKERFSAEFPKEGPSILRIQQVVRGDSAAYFCASTPRQISDSYEQYFGPGTRLTVT.